This TCR beta chain was identified in a study of T cell repertoires in cytomegalovirus infection. At the level of the study: Selection of CMV epitopes for the study included recently identified HLA-C-restricted and well-studied HLA-B-restricted ones. Public TCR beta signatures were indicative of both CMV infection and a matching HLA type.

TCRdb itself ran the reads through MiXCR, one entry per CDR3 protein. The sample has fewer than 850,000 distinct CDR3 sequences, 25% to 30% seen once. Details on this clonotype: Its antigen is currently unknown.

Germline values: CDR1 SEHNR, CDR2 FQNEAQ (reference sequence). After removal of 5 bases from V and 0 bases from J, the junction contained 10 bases not matched to a gene. CDR3 length: 16 amino acids. This chain joins TRBV7-9 and TRBJ2-7; the match to TRBD1 covers 7 bases. This clonotype was obtained from a human donor in good health (CMV status not recorded). Some clones in this sample may be carry-over from other donors' samples. The material was cultured CD8+ T cells from PBMCs, obtained from culture after CMV antigen stimulation. The chain's CDR3 is CASSPTRDSSSYEQYF. The CDR3 DNA reads TGTGCCAGCAGCCCTACTCGGGACAGTAGCTCCTACGAGCAGTACTTC.